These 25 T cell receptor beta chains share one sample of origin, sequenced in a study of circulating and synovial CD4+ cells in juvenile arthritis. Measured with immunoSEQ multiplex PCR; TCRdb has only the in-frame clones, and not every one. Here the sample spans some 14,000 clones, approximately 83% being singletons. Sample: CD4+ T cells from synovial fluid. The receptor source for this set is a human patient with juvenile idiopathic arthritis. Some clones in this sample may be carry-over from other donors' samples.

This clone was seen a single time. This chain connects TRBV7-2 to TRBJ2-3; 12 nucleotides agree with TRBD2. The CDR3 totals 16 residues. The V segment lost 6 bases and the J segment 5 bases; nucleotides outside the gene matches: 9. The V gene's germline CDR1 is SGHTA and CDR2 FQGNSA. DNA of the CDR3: TGTGCCAGCAGTTCTAAGCCGGGACTAGCGGGAGATACGCAGTATTTT. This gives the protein CASSSKPGLAGDTQYF.

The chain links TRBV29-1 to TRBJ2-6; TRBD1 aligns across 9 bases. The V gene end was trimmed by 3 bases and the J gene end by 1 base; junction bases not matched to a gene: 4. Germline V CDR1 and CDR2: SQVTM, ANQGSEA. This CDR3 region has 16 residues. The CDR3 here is CSVETGGPSGANVLTF. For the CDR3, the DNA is TGCAGCGTTGAGACAGGGGGACCTTCTGGGGCCAACGTCCTGACTTTC.

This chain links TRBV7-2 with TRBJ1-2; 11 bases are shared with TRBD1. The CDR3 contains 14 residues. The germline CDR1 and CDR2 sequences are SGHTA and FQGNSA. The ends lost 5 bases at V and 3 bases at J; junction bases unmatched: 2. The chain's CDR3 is CASSPGQGDYGYTF. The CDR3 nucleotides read TGTGCCAGCAGCCCGGGACAGGGGGACTATGGCTACACCTTC.

Here the CDR3 reads CASSLAGTRFNYGYTF. The CDR3 DNA sequence: TGCGCCAGCAGCTTGGCCGGGACAAGATTCAACTATGGCTACACCTTC. The chain is built from TRBV5-1 and TRBJ1-2; a weak D match, TRBD1 (6 bases). The CDR3 runs 16 residues. V lost 0 bases, J lost 2 bases, and 14 bases lay in between. Germline CDR1 reads SGHRS; CDR2 reads YFSETQ. Full variable domain (remainder filled in from reference TRBV5-1 and TRBJ1-2): KAGVTQTPRYLIKTRGQQVTLSCSPISGHRSVSWYQQTPGQGLQFLFEYFSETQRNKGNFPGRFSGRQFSNSRSEMNVSTLELGDSALYLCASSLAGTRFNYGYTFGSGTRLTVV.

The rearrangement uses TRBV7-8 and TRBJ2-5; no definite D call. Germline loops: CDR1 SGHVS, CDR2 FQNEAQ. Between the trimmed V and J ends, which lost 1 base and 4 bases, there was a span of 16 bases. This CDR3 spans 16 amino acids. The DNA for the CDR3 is TGTGCCAGCAGCTTAGGTTCGGGTAGAAGGATAGAGACCCAGTACTTC. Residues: CASSLGSGRRIETQYF.

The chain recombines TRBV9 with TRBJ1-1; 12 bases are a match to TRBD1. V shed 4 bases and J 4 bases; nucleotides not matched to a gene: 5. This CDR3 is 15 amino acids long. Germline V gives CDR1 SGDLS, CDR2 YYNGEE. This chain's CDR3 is CASSPGQGAFTEAFF. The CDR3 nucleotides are TGTGCCAGCAGCCCGGGACAGGGGGCATTCACTGAAGCTTTCTTT.

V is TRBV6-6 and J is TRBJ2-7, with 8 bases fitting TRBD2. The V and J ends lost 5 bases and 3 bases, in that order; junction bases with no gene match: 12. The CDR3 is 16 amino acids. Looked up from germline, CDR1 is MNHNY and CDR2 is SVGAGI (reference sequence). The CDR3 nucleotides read TGTGCCAGCAGTGCCCCCTGGGCTAGCGGGCTCTACGAGCAGTACTTC. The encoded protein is CASSAPWASGLYEQYF.

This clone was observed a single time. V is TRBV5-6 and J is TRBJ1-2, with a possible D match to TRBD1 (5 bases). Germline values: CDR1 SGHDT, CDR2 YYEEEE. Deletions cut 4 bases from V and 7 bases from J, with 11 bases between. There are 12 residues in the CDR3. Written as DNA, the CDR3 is TGTGCCAGCAGCCCCCAGGGTCTTGGCTACACCTTC. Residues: CASSPQGLGYTF.

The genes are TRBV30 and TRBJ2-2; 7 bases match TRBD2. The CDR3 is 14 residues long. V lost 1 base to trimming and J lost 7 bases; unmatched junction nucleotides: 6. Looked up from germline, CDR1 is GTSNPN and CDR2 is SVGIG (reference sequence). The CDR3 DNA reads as TGTGCCTGGAGTGGGGGAGGGTTAGGCGGGGAGCTGTTTTTT. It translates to CAWSGGGLGGELFF.

The CDR3 is CASSPITPPEKLFF. The DNA of the CDR3 is TGTGCCAGCAGCCCAATCACACCCCCTGAAAAACTGTTTTTT. V and J are TRBV7-8 and TRBJ1-4; D call uncertain. The CDR3 is 14 residues long. Germline-derived CDR1 and CDR2 are SGHVS and FQNEAQ. V gave up 5 bases and J gave up 7 bases, with 14 bases separating them.

CDR3 nucleotide sequence: TGTGCCAGCAGTAGTAGACAAGCAACTAATGAAAAACTGTTTTTT. It encodes CASSSRQATNEKLFF. This rearrangement joins TRBV6-1 to TRBJ1-4; D remains unclear. CDR3 length equals 15 residues. V lost 5 bases, J lost 0 bases, and 10 bases lay in between. CDR1 and CDR2 from the germline V gene are MNHNS and SASEGT.

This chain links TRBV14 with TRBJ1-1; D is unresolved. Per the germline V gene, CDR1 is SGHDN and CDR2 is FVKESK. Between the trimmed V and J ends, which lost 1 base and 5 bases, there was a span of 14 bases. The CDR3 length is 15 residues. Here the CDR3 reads CASSQVGGIYTEAFF. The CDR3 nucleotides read TGTGCCAGCAGCCAAGTGGGAGGCATCTATACTGAAGCTTTCTTT.

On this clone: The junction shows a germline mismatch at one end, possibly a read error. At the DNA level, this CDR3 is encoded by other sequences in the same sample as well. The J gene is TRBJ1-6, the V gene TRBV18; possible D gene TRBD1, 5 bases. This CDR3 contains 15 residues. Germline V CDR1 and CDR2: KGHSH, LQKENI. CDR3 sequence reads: CASSPDTSYNSPLHF. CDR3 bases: TGTGCCAGCTCACCGGACACCTCCTATAATTCCCCCCTCCACTTT.

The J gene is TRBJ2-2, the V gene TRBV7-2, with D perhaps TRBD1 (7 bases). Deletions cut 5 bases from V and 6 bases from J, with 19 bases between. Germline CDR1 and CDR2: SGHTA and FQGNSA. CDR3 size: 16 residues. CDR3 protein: CASSPGGQAMAGELFF. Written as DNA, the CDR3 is TGTGCCAGCAGCCCAGGGGGGCAGGCTATGGCCGGGGAGCTGTTTTTT.

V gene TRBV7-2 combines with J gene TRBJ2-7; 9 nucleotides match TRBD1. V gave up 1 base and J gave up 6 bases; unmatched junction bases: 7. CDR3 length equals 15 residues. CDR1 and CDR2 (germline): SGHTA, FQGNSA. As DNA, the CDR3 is TGTGCCAGCAGCTTAGTTGTACAGGGGGCAGGCGAGCAGTACTTC. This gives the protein CASSLVVQGAGEQYF.

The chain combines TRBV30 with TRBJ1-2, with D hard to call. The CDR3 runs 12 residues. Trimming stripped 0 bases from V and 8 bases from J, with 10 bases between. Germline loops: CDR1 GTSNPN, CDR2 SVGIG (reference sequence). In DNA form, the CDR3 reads TGTGCCTGGAGTGTAAACATCTTGGGCTACACCTTC. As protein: CAWSVNILGYTF.

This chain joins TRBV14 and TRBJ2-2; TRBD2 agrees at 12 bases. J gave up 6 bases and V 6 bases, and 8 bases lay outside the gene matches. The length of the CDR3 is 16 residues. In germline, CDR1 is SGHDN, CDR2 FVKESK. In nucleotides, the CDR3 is TGTGCCAGCAGTCATTTGACTAGCGGGAGAGCCGGGGAGCTGTTTTTT. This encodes CASSHLTSGRAGELFF.

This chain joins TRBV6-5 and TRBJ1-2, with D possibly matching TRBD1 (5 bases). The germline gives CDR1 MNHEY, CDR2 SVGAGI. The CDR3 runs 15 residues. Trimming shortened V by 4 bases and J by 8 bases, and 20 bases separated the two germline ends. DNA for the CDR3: TGTGCCAGCAGTTTACAATCGGGGGGTCCTGACGGCTACACCTTC. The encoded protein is CASSLQSGGPDGYTF.

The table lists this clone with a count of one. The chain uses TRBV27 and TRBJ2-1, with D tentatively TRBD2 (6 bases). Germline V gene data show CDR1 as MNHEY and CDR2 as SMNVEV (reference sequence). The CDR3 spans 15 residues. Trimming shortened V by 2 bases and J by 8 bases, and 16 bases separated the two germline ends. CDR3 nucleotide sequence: TGTGCCAGCAGTTTAGCTGGCGCGGGGCTGGATGAGCAGTTCTTC. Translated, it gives CASSLAGAGLDEQFF.

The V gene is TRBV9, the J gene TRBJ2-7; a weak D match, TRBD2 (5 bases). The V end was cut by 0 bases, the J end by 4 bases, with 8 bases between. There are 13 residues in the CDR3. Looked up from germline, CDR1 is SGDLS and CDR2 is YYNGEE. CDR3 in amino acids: CASSVGLQYEQYF. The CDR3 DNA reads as TGTGCCAGCAGCGTAGGACTACAGTACGAGCAGTACTTC.

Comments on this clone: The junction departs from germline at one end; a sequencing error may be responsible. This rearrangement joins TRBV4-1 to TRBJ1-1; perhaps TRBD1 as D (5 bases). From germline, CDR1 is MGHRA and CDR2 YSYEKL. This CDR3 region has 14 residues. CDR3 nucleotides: TGCGCCAGCAGCCAAGGGGGCATGAACACTGAGGCTTTCTTT. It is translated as CASSQGGMNTEAFF.

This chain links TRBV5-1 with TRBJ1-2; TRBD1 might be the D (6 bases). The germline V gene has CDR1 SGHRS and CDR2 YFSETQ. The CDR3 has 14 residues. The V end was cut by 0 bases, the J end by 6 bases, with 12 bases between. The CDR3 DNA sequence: TGCGCCAGCAGCTTGGCCCAGGACAGAGATGGCTACACCTTC. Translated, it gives CASSLAQDRDGYTF.

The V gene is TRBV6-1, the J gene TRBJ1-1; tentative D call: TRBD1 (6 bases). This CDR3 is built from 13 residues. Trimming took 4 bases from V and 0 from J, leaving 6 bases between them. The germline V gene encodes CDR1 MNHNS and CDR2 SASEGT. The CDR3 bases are TGTGCCAGCAGTGGGACAGTGAACACTGAAGCTTTCTTT. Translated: CASSGTVNTEAFF.

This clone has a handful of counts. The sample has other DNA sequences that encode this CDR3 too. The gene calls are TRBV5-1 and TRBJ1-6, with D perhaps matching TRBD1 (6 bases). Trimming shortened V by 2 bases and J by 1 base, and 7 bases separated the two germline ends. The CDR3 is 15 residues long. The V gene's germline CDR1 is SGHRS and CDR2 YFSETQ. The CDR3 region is CASSFTGSYNSPLHF. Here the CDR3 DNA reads TGCGCCAGCAGCTTCACAGGGTCCTATAATTCACCCCTCCACTTT.

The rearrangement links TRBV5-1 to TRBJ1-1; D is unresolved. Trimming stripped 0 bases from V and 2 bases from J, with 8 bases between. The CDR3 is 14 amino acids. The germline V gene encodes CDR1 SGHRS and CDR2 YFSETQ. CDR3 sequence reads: CASSLASRNTEAFF. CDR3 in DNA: TGCGCCAGCAGCTTGGCATCGAGAAACACTGAAGCTTTCTTT. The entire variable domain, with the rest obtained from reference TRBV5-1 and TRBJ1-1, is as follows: KAGVTQTPRYLIKTRGQQVTLSCSPISGHRSVSWYQQTPGQGLQFLFEYFSETQRNKGNFPGRFSGRQFSNSRSEMNVSTLELGDSALYLCASSLASRNTEAFFGQGTRLTVV.